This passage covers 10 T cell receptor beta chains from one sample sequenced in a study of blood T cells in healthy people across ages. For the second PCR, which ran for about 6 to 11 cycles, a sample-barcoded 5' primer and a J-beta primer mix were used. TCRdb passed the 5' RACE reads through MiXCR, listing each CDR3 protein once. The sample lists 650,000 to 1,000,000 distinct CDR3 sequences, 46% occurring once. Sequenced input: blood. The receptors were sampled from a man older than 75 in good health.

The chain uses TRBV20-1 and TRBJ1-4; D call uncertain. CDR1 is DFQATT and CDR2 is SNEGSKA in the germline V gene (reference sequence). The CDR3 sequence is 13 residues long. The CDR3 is CSLRRRPNEKLFF. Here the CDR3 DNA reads TGCAGCCTCAGACGGCGGCCTAATGAAAAACTGTTTTTT.

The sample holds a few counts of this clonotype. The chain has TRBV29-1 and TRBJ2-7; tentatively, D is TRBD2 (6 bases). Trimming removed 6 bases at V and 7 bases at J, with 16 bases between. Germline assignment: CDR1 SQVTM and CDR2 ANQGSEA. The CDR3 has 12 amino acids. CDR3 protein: CSVGTLYNEQYF. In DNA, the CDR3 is TGCAGCGTCGGGACTCTCTACAATGAGCAGTACTTC.

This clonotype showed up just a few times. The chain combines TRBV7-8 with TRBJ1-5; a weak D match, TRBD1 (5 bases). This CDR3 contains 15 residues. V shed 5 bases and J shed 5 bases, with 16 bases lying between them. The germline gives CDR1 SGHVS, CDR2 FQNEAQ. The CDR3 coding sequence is TGTGCCAGCAGCGTCCGGGGCCAGGGCTATCAGCCCCAGCATTTT. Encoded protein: CASSVRGQGYQPQHF.

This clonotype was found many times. This CDR3 is CASSSVGGGYNEQFF. In DNA form, the CDR3 reads TGTGCCAGCAGCTCAGTCGGGGGAGGGTACAATGAGCAGTTCTTC. V and J are TRBV7-2 and TRBJ2-1; 7 bases fit TRBD2. CDR1 is SGHTA and CDR2 is FQGNSA in the germline V gene. CDR3 size: 15 residues. J lost 4 bases, V lost 4 bases, and 7 bases had no gene match.

Here the CDR3 DNA reads TGTGCCAGCAGTTTAAGTGACAGAGTTAATCAGCCCCAGCATTTT. Translation gives CASSLSDRVNQPQHF. The chain carries TRBV28 and TRBJ1-5; D possibly corresponds to TRBD1 (5 bases). CDR1 and CDR2 from the germline V gene are MDHEN and SYDVKM. This CDR3 is 15 amino acids long. V lost 2 bases and J lost 4, with 12 bases in between. The full variable domain, with the rest looked up from reference TRBV28 and TRBJ1-5, is DVKVTQSSRYLVKRTGEKVFLECVQDMDHENMFWYRQDPGLGLRLIYFSYDVKMKEKGDIPEGYSVSREKKERFSLILESASTNQTSMYLCASSLSDRVNQPQHFGDGTRLSIL.

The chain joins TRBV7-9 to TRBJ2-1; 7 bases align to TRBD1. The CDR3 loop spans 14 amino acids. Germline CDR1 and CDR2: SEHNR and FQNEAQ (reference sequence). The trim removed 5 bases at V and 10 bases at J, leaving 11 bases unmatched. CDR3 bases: TGTGCCAGCAGCGCCCGACAGGGCTCCTACGAGCAGTTCTTC. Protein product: CASSARQGSYEQFF.

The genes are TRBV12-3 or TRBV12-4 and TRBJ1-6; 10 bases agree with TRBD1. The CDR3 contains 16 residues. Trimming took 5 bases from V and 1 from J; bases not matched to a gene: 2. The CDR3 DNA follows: TGTGCCAGCAGTCTGGACAGGGGGTCCTATAATTCACCCCTCCACTTT. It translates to CASSLDRGSYNSPLHF.

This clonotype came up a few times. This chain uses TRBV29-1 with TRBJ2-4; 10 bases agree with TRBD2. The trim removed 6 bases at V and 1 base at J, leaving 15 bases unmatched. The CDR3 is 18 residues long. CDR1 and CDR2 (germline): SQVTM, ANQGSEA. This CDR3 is CSVSSLAGVTEAKNIQYF. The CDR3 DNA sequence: TGCAGCGTATCCTCCCTAGCGGGAGTAACGGAGGCCAAAAACATTCAGTACTTC.

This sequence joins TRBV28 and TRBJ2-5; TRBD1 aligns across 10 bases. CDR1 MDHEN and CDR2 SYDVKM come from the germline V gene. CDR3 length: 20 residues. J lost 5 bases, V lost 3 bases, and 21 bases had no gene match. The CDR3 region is CASSFPSRAQDRGVAETQYF. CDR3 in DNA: TGTGCCAGCAGTTTCCCTTCCCGAGCTCAGGACAGGGGGGTTGCGGAGACCCAGTACTTC. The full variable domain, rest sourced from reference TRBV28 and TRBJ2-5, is DVKVTQSSRYLVKRTGEKVFLECVQDMDHENMFWYRQDPGLGLRLIYFSYDVKMKEKGDIPEGYSVSREKKERFSLILESASTNQTSMYLCASSFPSRAQDRGVAETQYFGPGTRLLVL.

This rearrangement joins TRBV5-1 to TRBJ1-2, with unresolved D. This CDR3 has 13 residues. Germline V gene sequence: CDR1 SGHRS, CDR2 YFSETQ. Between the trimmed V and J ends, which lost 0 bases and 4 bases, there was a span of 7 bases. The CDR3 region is CASSLGQTYGYTF. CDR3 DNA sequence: TGCGCCAGCAGCTTGGGGCAGACCTATGGCTACACCTTC. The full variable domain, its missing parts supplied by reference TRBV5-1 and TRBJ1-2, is KAGVTQTPRYLIKTRGQQVTLSCSPISGHRSVSWYQQTPGQGLQFLFEYFSETQRNKGNFPGRFSGRQFSNSRSEMNVSTLELGDSALYLCASSLGQTYGYTFGSGTRLTVV.